This TCR beta chain was observed in a study of control samples from healthy donors and cancer patients. Clones were read by immunoSEQ multiplex PCR, and TCRdb kept only the in-frame ones, dropping some. The table shows 150,000 to 200,000 clones, with 85% to 95% occurring only once. The TCR sequence derives from a young man in good health. The sequenced sample was blood.

CDR3: CASSQKILYPKTQYF. For the CDR3, the DNA is TGTGCCAGCAGCCAAAAGATACTGTACCCCAAGACCCAGTACTTC. The V gene is TRBV3-1 (or the pseudogene TRBV3-2), the J gene TRBJ2-5, with no clear D. The CDR3 is 15 residues long. The V gene's germline CDR1 is LGHDT and CDR2 YNNKEL (reference sequence). Trimming took 2 bases from V and 6 from J, leaving 16 bases between them.